Below are 9 T cell receptor beta chains sequenced from a single sample in a study of T cells in localized non-small cell lung cancer. The assay was immunoSEQ multiplex PCR, and TCRdb's table has in-frame clones only and misses some. The sample holds 11,000 or so clones; roughly 84% are singletons and the top ten take about 22%. Sequenced material: peripheral blood, taken before any cancer treatment. These receptors all stem from a male donor older than 55 with stage I lung adenocarcinoma.

The chain has TRBV11-2 and TRBJ2-3; D gene unclear. Germline CDR1 reads SGHAT; CDR2 reads FQNNGV. Trimming shortened V by 5 bases and J by 2 bases, and 2 bases separated the two germline ends. The CDR3 is 11 residues long. CDR3 in DNA: TGTGCCAGCAGCGACACAGATACGCAGTATTTT. It specifies CASSDTDTQYF.

This clone was detected only a few times. CDR3 sequence reads: CASSPRDRNTEAFF. The CDR3 DNA sequence: TGTGCCAGCTCACCAAGAGACAGGAACACTGAAGCTTTCTTT. The J gene is TRBJ1-1, the V gene TRBV18, with D maybe TRBD1 (5 bases). Germline V gene sequence: CDR1 KGHSH, CDR2 LQKENI. This CDR3 contains 14 residues. The V end lost 2 bases, the J end lost 1 base, and 8 bases lay between the germline ends.

The chain couples TRBV4-1 to TRBJ1-5; D is possibly TRBD1 (5 bases). The germline V gene has CDR1 MGHRA and CDR2 YSYEKL. The CDR3 has 16 residues. Trimming shortened V by 0 bases and J by 3 bases, and 12 bases separated the two germline ends. This CDR3 reads CASSQEPGRANQPQHF. CDR3 DNA sequence: TGCGCCAGCAGCCAAGAACCGGGACGTGCCAATCAGCCCCAGCATTTT.

V is TRBV30 and J is TRBJ1-3; no definite D call. Between the trimmed V and J ends, which lost 3 bases and 5 bases, there was a span of 17 bases. The CDR3 contains 15 residues. Germline V gene data show CDR1 as GTSNPN and CDR2 as SVGIG (reference sequence). The CDR3 reads CAWRVSGEGRNTIYF. The CDR3 coding sequence is TGTGCCTGGAGGGTCAGCGGGGAGGGCAGAAACACCATATATTTT. Together with reference TRBV30 and TRBJ1-3, the CDR3 gives the full variable domain: SQTIHQWPATLVQPVGSPLSLECTVEGTSNPNLYWYRQAAGRGLQLLFYSVGIGQISSEVPQNLSASRPQDRQFILSSKKLLLSDSGFYLCAWRVSGEGRNTIYFGEGSWLTVV.

The V call is TRBV21-1, the J call TRBJ2-1; the D call of TRBD2 is as the table states it, not checked on the DNA. TRBV21-1 is shown as a pseudogene. This CDR3 has 14 residues. CDR3: CASSPYIGGNEQFF. The CDR3 region has the DNA TGTGCCAGCAGCCCGTATATCGGGGGTAATGAGCAGTTCTTC.

In this sample, this clone turned up a few times. This sequence joins TRBV7-8 and TRBJ2-7; TRBD1 agrees at 10 bases. CDR1 and CDR2 from the germline V gene are SGHVS and FQNEAQ. V was clipped by 5 bases and J by 2 bases; unmatched bases: 6. The CDR3 sequence is 15 residues long. The CDR3 region is CASSVSGTGAYEQYF. CDR3 nucleotides: TGTGCCAGCAGCGTCTCCGGGACAGGGGCCTACGAGCAGTACTTC. Drawing the rest from reference TRBV7-8 and TRBJ2-7, the complete variable domain is GAGVSQSPRYKVAKRGQDVALRCDPISGHVSLFWYQQALGQGPEFLTYFQNEAQLDKSGLPSDRFFAERPEGSVSTLKIQRTQQEDSAVYLCASSVSGTGAYEQYFGPGTRLTVT.

The rearrangement joins TRBV7-9 to TRBJ2-1; perhaps TRBD2 as D (6 bases). Germline V gene sequence: CDR1 SEHNR, CDR2 FQNEAQ (reference sequence). The CDR3 extends over 15 amino acids. Trimming shortened V by 2 bases and J by 6 bases, and 14 bases separated the two germline ends. The CDR3 loop is CASSLLGGGFNEQFF. The CDR3 nucleotides read TGTGCCAGCAGCTTATTGGGGGGAGGCTTCAATGAGCAGTTCTTC.

The chain couples TRBV27 to TRBJ1-6, with D uncertain. The CDR3 covers 15 residues. Germline V gene data show CDR1 as MNHEY and CDR2 as SMNVEV (reference sequence). Deletions cut 6 bases from V and 7 bases from J, with 16 bases between. In nucleotides, the CDR3 is TGTGCCAGCAGCCGAACCTTGGATGGGAATTCACCCCTCCACTTT. Translating gives CASSRTLDGNSPLHF.

The chain has TRBV11-2 and TRBJ2-7; unclear D gene. Germline assignment: CDR1 SGHAT and CDR2 FQNNGV. The CDR3 runs to 14 residues. The ends were cut back, 6 bases at V and 2 bases at J, with 14 bases in the middle. The CDR3 DNA follows: TGTGCCAGCAGGAGCCTACGTTCGACCTACGAGCAGTACTTC. Translating gives CASRSLRSTYEQYF.